This TCR beta chain was observed in a study of neurological immune-mediated disorders (dated by TCRdb to about 2019). For the wider study: Of the roughly 34 multiple sclerosis patients, about 30 had relapsing-remitting MS and 3 had secondary progressive MS. The approximately 110 TCR-beta libraries covered PBMC samples along with longitudinal samples, technical triplicates, and paired sorted CD4+ and CD8+ T-cell subsets. The study compared peripheral blood TCR-beta repertoires of HTLV-I-associated myelopathy (HAM/TSP) patients, multiple sclerosis patients and healthy controls using UMI-based sequencing. The cohort included roughly 71 subjects: roughly 15 with HAM/TSP, about 34 with multiple sclerosis, and approximately 20 healthy controls. Study-wide conclusions, independent of this receptor: No association of the MS cluster with clinical or MRI features was observed, and the need for larger cohorts was stated by the authors. TCR clonal expansion was greatest in HAM/TSP patients and smallest in MS patients, who ranked below even healthy controls. Repertoires from 18 of 34 MS patients were grouped by phylogenetic analysis into a cluster of related CDR3 sequences, suggesting a possible repertoire-level signature. No identical CDR3 amino acid sequences were shared among expanded clones across subjects, suggesting private TCR-beta repertoires in all groups.

This clonotype was picked up many times. Its antigen is currently not known. The sample holds no much larger clone one base away, and base qualities are not on file. cDNA was synthesized by template-switch 5'RACE using a primer carrying a 10-nucleotide random unique molecular identifier by which each TCR transcript was tagged. Every sequencing run covered 15-18 subjects and yielded more than 180 million TCR-beta sequences. The RNeasy kit was used to extract total RNA. The KAPA Real-time Library Amplification kit was used to amplify TCR-beta VDJ regions with primers for the TCR constant region and the 5'RACE anchor. Sample indexes and Illumina adaptors were added in a first PCR, and a second PCR then increased library yield. After Ampure bead purification, the TCR product of roughly 650 bp was size-selected on a 2% E-gel SizeSelection system. Library quality was checked on a Bioanalyzer, concentration was measured with Qubit, and libraries were quantified with the Kapa Library Quantification kit before pooling. Paired-end 2 x 150 bp sequencing of the libraries was performed on an Illumina HiSeq 2500. To increase sequence diversity, roughly 24-30% phiX was spiked into each library pool. Regarding the original processing steps: The UMI-based MiGEC pipeline processed quality-filtered reads and removed over 75% of raw TCR sequences during error correction. IMGT germline references were used for aligning VDJ genes, and each clonotype was defined as a unique CDR3 amino acid sequence together with its V-J genes. Clonal expansion, Shannon diversity, and CDR3 relatedness (CalcPairwiseDistances, ClusterSamples) were evaluated with VDJtools, and phylogenetic trees were built with CLCbio workbench. Clones with at least 8 unique UMIs were defined as expanded, with this threshold being based on coefficient-of-variation modelling across technical triplicates. TCRdb reran the public reads through fastp at Q25 and MiXCR, keeping productive beta chains. Each CDR3 protein gets just one entry, which takes the most common genes and DNA from the rows behind it. The V and J calls were determined by TCRdb, not by the authors. Counted in this sample were more than 50,000 distinct CDR3 sequences; 3% to 4% of them appeared once. The biggest ten clones account for about 7% of the sample.

For the unsorted PBMC libraries, 2 million PBMCs were stored in RNAlater at -80 degrees C until RNA extraction and were used to generate the libraries. Multiple sclerosis patients were enrolled in a US clinical protocol under which disease progression was evaluated by magnetic resonance imaging. PBMCs were separated from peripheral blood using Ficoll-Hypaque density gradient centrifugation and then cryopreserved in liquid nitrogen. Sequencing was performed on PBMCs. The clonotype was recovered from a woman in her fifties or sixties with multiple sclerosis.

The nucleotide sequence reads as follows: TGCGCCAGCAGCTTCGGACAGAGCATGAACACTGAAGCTTTCTTT. Protein translation: CASSFGQSMNTEAFF. The rearranged segments are TRBV5-1 and TRBJ1-1, with a weak D call of TRBD1 (6 bases match). The CDR3 runs 15 amino acids, cysteine and phenylalanine included. Of all the DNA, just the CDR3 is kept, 45 bases in frame from base 1. CDR1 and CDR2, per the germline V gene, are SGHRS and YFSETQ. Trimming removed 2 bases from V and 0 bases from J, leaving 11 bases between the germline ends.